A selection of T cell receptor beta chains follows, all from one sample in a study of T cell repertoires in cytomegalovirus infection. TCRdb ran MiXCR on the reads and lists one entry per CDR3 protein. This table has fewer than 150,000 distinct CDR3 sequences, under 35% appearing once. No antigens are known for them. Here the sequenced sample was CD8+ T cells from cultured PBMCs, taken from culture after CMV antigen stimulation. These receptors came from a human donor in good health (CMV status not recorded). Some clones in this sample may be carry-over from other donors' samples. CDR3s include the opening cysteine and the closing phenylalanine or tryptophan. The D gene is left open where the match is weak. Part of the rows lack a size; the others show once, few, many or a class for expanded clones.

>TRBD1|TRBV7-9|few|TRBJ2-7
CASSLVRTGSHEQYF
TGTGCCAGCAGCTTAGTACGGACAGGGTCCCACGAGCAGTACTTC
>-|TRBV20-1|many|TRBJ2-7
CSARDITSYEQYF
TGCAGTGCTAGAGATATTACAAGTTACGAGCAGTACTTC
>-|TRBV15|few|TRBJ2-1
CATSRDQWTLSSYNEQFF
TGTGCCACCAGCAGAGATCAGTGGACACTAAGCTCCTACAATGAGCAGTTCTTC
>-|TRBV2|once|TRBJ1-1
CASRDDSGGFAEAFF
TGTGCCAGCAGAGACGACAGTGGGGGATTTGCTGAAGCTTTCTTT
>TRBD1|TRBV7-2|many|TRBJ1-6
CASSQGQTLLPLHF
TGTGCCAGCAGCCAGGGACAGACTCTCCTCCCCCTCCACTTT
>-|TRBV28|-|TRBJ2-1
CASSFIPPGRNEQFF
TGTGCCAGCAGTTTCATACCCCCTGGACGGAATGAGCAGTTCTTC
>-|TRBV20-1|-|TRBJ2-7
CSASHREGAYEQYF
TGCAGTGCCAGCCACAGGGAGGGTGCCTACGAGCAGTACTTC
>-|TRBV2|-|TRBJ2-7
CASSEAGYLYEQYF
TGTGCCAGCAGTGAAGCAGGGTACTTGTACGAGCAGTACTTC
>-|TRBV19|few|TRBJ1-1
CASSIVASNTEAFF
TGTGCCAGTAGTATAGTTGCCTCGAACACTGAAGCTTTCTTT
>-|TRBV11-2|-|TRBJ1-4
CASSLGHAGELFF
TGTGCCAGCAGCTTGGGTCACGCCGGGGAACTGTTTTTT
>-|TRBV6-2/TRBV6-3|-|TRBJ1-1
CASSYDGAEAFF
TGTGCCAGCAGTTACGATGGAGCTGAAGCTTTCTTT
>-|TRBV12-3/TRBV12-4|many|TRBJ2-1
CASSYSNEQFF
TGTGCCAGCAGTTACAGCAATGAGCAGTTCTTC
>TRBD2|TRBV9|few|TRBJ2-1
CASSPSGGTSYNEQFF
TGTGCCAGCAGCCCCTCCGGGGGGACCTCCTACAATGAGCAGTTCTTC
>-|TRBV9|-|TRBJ2-1
CASSDSRSTEQFF
TGTGCCAGCAGCGACTCTAGGAGCACTGAGCAGTTCTTC
>TRBD2|TRBV7-9|-|TRBJ2-7
CASSPRGGAYEQYF
TGTGCCAGCAGCCCGCGGGGGGGGGCCTACGAGCAGTACTTC
>-|TRBV6-5|-|TRBJ1-5
CASSYSRNSNQPQHF
TGTGCCAGCAGTTACTCGAGGAATAGCAATCAGCCCCAGCATTTT
>TRBD2|TRBV4-2|few|TRBJ2-1
CASSHSAGADYNEQFF
TGTGCCAGCAGCCACTCAGCGGGGGCGGACTACAATGAGCAGTTCTTC
>TRBD2|TRBV6-5|-|TRBJ2-5
CASSYSTLAEETQYF
TGTGCCAGCAGTTACTCGACGCTAGCGGAAGAGACCCAGTACTTC
>-|TRBV20-1|-|TRBJ1-2
CSATDYGYTF
TGCAGTGCTACCGACTATGGCTACACCTTC
>TRBD1|TRBV19|-|TRBJ1-2
CASSTPGQGRAANYGYTF
TGTGCCAGTAGTACGCCCGGACAGGGAAGGGCAGCTAACTATGGCTACACCTTC
>-|TRBV11-2|-|TRBJ2-1
CASSLDLAHSTYNEQFF
TGTGCCAGCAGCTTAGATTTGGCCCATTCCACGTACAATGAGCAGTTCTTC
>-|TRBV5-1|-|TRBJ1-5
CASSLEGSQPQHF
TGCGCCAGCAGCTTGGAGGGGAGCCAGCCCCAGCATTTT
>-|TRBV7-6|many|TRBJ2-7
CASSPPGGGIGEQYF
TGTGCCAGCAGCCCCCCCGGTGGCGGGATTGGCGAGCAGTACTTC
>-|TRBV7-8|few|TRBJ1-5
CASSPGVSNQPQHF
TGTGCCAGCAGCCCAGGGGTGAGCAATCAGCCCCAGCATTTT
>TRBD2|TRBV6-2/TRBV6-3|-|TRBJ2-1
CASSYGFSGEQFF
TGTGCCAGCAGTTACGGGTTTAGCGGGGAGCAGTTCTTC
>-|TRBV29-1|many|TRBJ1-5
CSVEAGVLPQHF
TGCAGCGTTGAAGCGGGCGTTCTGCCCCAGCATTTT